The clone carrying this T cell receptor (beta chain) was recorded at least ten times. Its specificity is unknown. Trimming removed 5 bases from V and 10 bases from J; junction bases left unmatched: 4. Germline V gives CDR1 MNHEY, CDR2 SVGAGI. This CDR3 is 13 amino acids long. A modified ARM-PCR protocol with three rounds of nested PCR amplified TCRbeta. TCRdb used MiXCR to reprocess the multiplex PCR reads, holding one entry per CDR3 protein. Here the sample spans about 93,000 distinct CDR3 sequences, roughly 62% being singletons. The template was RNA from unsorted bulk tissue. The entry originates in a study of tumor and adjacent non-tumor tissue in lung cancer. Study at large: There were roughly 11 adenocarcinoma, a couple of squamous cell carcinoma and 1 small cell lung cancer cases. The patients, around 11 men and four to six women, were about 30 to 76 with stage I to III disease.

Regarding the study as a whole: Tumor tissue had significantly higher TCR diversity than normal lung. Top 100 clones took a larger repertoire share in normal lung.

The sequence derives from a man between 65 and 85 years old with non-small cell lung cancer. Sequenced: lung tumor tissue. The chain employs TRBV6-5 and TRBJ1-6, with 8 bases that match TRBD1. The CDR3 nucleotides are TGTGCCAGCAGTCAGGGGGCCAGATCACCCCTCCACTTT. This translates into CASSQGARSPLHF.